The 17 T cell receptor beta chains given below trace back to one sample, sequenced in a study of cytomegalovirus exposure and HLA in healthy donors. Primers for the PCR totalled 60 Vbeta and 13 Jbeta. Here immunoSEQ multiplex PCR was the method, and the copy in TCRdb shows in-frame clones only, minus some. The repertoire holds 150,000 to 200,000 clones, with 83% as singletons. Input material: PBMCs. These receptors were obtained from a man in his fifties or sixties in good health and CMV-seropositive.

This chain's CDR3 is CASSPTSGQAVSPLHF. The CDR3 nucleotides are TGTGCCAGCTCACCTACCTCGGGACAGGCGGTTTCACCCCTCCACTTT. The chain has TRBV18 and TRBJ1-6; 8 nucleotides agree with TRBD1. Germline V lookup: CDR1 KGHSH, CDR2 LQKENI. This CDR3 is built from 16 residues. The ends lost 3 bases at V and 9 bases at J; junction bases unmatched: 10.

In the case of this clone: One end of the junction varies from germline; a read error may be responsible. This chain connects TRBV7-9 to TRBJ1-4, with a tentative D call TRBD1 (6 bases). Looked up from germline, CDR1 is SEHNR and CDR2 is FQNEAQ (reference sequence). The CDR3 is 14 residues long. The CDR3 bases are TGTTCCAGCAGCCAAGGACAGATTAATGAAAAACTGTTTTTT. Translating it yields CSSSQGQINEKLFF.

For the CDR3, the DNA is TGTGCCAGCGGGATGACAGGGGGCCAAGAGACCCAGTACTTC. Amino acid sequence: CASGMTGGQETQYF. The chain joins TRBV6-5 to TRBJ2-5; 9 bases line up with TRBD1. Unmatched junction bases numbered 5, after V lost 8 bases and J lost 1 base. Germline lookup yields CDR1 MNHEY and CDR2 SVGAGI. CDR3 length equals 14 residues.

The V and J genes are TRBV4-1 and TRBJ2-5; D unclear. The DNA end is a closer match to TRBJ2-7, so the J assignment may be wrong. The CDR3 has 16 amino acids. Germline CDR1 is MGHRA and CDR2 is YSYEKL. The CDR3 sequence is CASSQEVLGRVYEQYF. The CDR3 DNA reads TGCGCCAGCAGCCAAGAAGTCTTAGGTCGGGTTTACGAGCAGTACTTC.

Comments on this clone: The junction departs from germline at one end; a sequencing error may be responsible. Written as DNA, the CDR3 is TGTTCCATTGGTGGAGGGGCACGGGAGACCCAGTACTTC. Amino acids: CSIGGGARETQYF. The chain couples TRBV10-3 to TRBJ2-5, with D possibly TRBD2 on 6 matching bases. CDR3 length equals 13 residues. CDR1 and CDR2 (germline): ENHRY, SYGVKD.

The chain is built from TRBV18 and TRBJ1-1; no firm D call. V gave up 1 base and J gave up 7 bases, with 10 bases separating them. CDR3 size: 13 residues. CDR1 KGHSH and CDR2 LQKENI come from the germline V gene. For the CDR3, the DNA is TGTGCCAGCTCACCACGCACAGAAGATGAAGCTTTCTTT. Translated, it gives CASSPRTEDEAFF.

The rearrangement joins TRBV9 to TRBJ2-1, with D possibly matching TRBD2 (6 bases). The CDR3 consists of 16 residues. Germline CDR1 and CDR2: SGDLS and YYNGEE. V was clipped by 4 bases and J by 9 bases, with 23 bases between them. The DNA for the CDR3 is TGTGCCAGCAGCCCCCACATAGGTCGGGAGCTTGGTGAGCAGTTCTTC. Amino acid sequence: CASSPHIGRELGEQFF.

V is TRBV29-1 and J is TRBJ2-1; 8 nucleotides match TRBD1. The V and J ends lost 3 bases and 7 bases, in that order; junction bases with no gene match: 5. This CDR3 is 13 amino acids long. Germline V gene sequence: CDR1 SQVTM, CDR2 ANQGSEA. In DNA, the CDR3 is TGCAGCGTTGACAGGGGGCTATCAAATGAGCAGTTCTTC. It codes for CSVDRGLSNEQFF.

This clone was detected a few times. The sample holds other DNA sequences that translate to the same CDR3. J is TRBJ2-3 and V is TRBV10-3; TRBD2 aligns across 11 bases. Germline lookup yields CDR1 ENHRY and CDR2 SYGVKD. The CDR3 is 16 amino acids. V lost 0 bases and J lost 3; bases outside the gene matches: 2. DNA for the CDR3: TGTGCCATCAGTGAGTCTACTAGCGGGAGTACAGATACGCAGTATTTT. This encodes CAISESTSGSTDTQYF.

DNA for the CDR3: TGTGCCAGCTCACCAAGTTGGCAGTACGAGCAGTACTTC. It encodes CASSPSWQYEQYF. The V and J genes are TRBV18 and TRBJ2-7; no firm D call. Germline CDR1 is KGHSH and CDR2 is LQKENI. The CDR3 contains 13 residues. V shed 2 bases and J shed 4 bases, with 9 bases lying between them. Full variable domain (rest looked up from reference TRBV18 and TRBJ2-7): NAGVMQNPRHLVRRRGQEARLRCSPMKGHSHVYWYRQLPEEGLKFMVYLQKENIIDESGMPKERFSAEFPKEGPSILRIQQVVRGDSAAYFCASSPSWQYEQYFGPGTRLTVT.

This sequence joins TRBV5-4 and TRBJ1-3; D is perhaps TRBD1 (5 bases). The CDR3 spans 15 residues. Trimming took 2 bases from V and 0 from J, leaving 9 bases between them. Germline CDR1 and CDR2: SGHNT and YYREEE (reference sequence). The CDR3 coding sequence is TGTGCCAGCAGCTTTGGGGGGTCCTCTGGAAACACCATATATTTT. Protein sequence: CASSFGGSSGNTIYF. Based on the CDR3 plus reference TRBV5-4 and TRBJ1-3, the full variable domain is ETGVTQSPTHLIKTRGQQVTLRCSSQSGHNTVSWYQQALGQGPQFIFQYYREEENGRGNFPPRFSGLQFPNYSSELNVNALELDDSALYLCASSFGGSSGNTIYFGEGSWLTVV.

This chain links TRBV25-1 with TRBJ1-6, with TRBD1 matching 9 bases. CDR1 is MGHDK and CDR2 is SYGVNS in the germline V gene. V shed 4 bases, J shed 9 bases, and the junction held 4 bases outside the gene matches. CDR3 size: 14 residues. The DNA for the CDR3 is TGTGCCAGCAGTGCACAGGGGGCGGGTTCACCCCTCCACTTT. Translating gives CASSAQGAGSPLHF.

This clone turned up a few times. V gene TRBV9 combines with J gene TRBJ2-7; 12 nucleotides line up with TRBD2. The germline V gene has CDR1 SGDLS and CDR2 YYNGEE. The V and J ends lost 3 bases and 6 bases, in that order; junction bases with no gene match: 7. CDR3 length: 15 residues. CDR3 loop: CASSASGGALAEQYF. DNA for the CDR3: TGTGCCAGCAGCGCTAGCGGGGGGGCCCTCGCCGAGCAGTACTTC.

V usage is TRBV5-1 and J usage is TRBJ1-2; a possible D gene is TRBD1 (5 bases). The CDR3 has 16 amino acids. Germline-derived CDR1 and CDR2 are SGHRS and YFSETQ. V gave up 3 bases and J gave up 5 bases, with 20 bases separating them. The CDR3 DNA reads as TGCGCCAGCAGCTCAGGGACTGTCGACTTTCCATATGGCTACACCTTC. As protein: CASSSGTVDFPYGYTF.

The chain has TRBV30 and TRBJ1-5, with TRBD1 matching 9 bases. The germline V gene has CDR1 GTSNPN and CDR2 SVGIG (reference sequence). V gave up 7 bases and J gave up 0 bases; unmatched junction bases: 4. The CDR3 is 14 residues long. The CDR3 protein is CALGQGDSNQPQHF. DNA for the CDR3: TGTGCCTTGGGACAGGGCGATAGCAATCAGCCCCAGCATTTT.

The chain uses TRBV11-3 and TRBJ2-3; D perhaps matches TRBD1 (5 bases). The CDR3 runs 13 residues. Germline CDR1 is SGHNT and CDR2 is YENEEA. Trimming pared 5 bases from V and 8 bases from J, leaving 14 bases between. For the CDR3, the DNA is TGTGCCAGCAGCGATACAGGATTGGGTACGCAGTATTTT. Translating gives CASSDTGLGTQYF.

The CDR3 DNA reads as TGCGCCAGCAGCTTGGAATCGACAGGGATCACTGAAGCTTTCTTT. It specifies CASSLESTGITEAFF. V gene TRBV5-1 combines with J gene TRBJ1-1; 7 bases line up with TRBD1. Germline values: CDR1 SGHRS, CDR2 YFSETQ. CDR3 length: 15 residues. Unmatched junction bases numbered 6, after V lost 0 bases and J lost 4 bases.